This TCR beta chain is drawn from a study of blood T cell repertoires in COVID-19. Authors' data handling: Estimated nucleated cell counts came from reference gene primer amplification. Some clones are missing from TCRdb's copy, which holds only in-frame ones; the method was immunoSEQ multiplex PCR. That table is the source of V, J and clone size, and D and trimming were worked out from the DNA. Of about 150,000 clones in the sample, just under 85% were seen once. Trimming removed 1 base at V and 4 bases at J, with 13 bases between. Per the germline V gene, CDR1 is SGHVS and CDR2 is FNYEAQ. The CDR3 spans 15 residues.

J is TRBJ2-5 and V is TRBV7-6; possible D gene TRBD1, 5 bases. The receptor was isolated from a woman aged 55-69 years with acute or convalescent COVID-19. The sample consisted of peripheral blood. CDR3 DNA sequence: TGTGCCAGCAGCTTAGGTCAGGGTCAGGGAGAGACCCAGTACTTC. Protein: CASSLGQGQGETQYF. Looking up the rest from reference TRBV7-6 and TRBJ2-5 gives the full variable domain: GAGVSQSPRYKVTKRGQDVALRCDPISGHVSLYWYRQALGQGPEFLTYFNYEAQQDKSGLPNDRFSAERPEGSISTLTIQRTEQRDSAMYRCASSLGQGQGETQYFGPGTRLLVL.